Listed below are T cell receptor beta chains from one sample, sequenced in a study of tumor and adjacent non-tumor tissue in lung cancer. Each CDR3 protein gets one entry after TCRdb re-called the multiplex PCR reads with MiXCR. The sample holds 47,000 or so distinct CDR3 sequences, about two thirds seen once. The sequenced sample consisted of distant non-tumor lung tissue. Every receptor here comes from a woman aged 70-85 years with non-small cell lung cancer. The CDR3 runs from the conserved cysteine through the conserved F or W. The D gene is left open where the match is weak. The size of a clone is reported for some rows only, either as once, few or many, or as a class for expanded clones.

v_gene: TRBV10-3; j_gene: TRBJ1-2; abundance: once; d_gene: NA; CDR3aa: CASYPGQNNYDYTF; CDR3nt: TGTGCCTCCTATCCGGGACAAAATAACTATGACTACACCTTC
v_gene: TRBV29-1; j_gene: TRBJ2-5; abundance: many; d_gene: NA; CDR3aa: CSVDPGAGETQYF; CDR3nt: TGCAGCGTTGACCCAGGGGCGGGGGAGACCCAGTACTTC
v_gene: TRBV4-1; j_gene: TRBJ2-3; abundance: NA; d_gene: NA; CDR3aa: CASSQGGPSSTDIQYF; CDR3nt: TGCGCCAGCAGCCAAGGAGGACCTTCTAGCACAGATATCCAGTATTTT
v_gene: TRBV11-3; j_gene: TRBJ2-2; abundance: NA; d_gene: NA; CDR3aa: CDSSPNQSTSNSGELFF; CDR3nt: TGTGACAGCAGCCCCAATCAATCGACATCGAACAGCGGGGAGCTGTTTTTT
v_gene: TRBV6-2/TRBV6-3; j_gene: TRBJ2-1; abundance: NA; d_gene: NA; CDR3aa: CASRSIRVIPTGEQFF; CDR3nt: TGTGCCAGTAGAAGTATTCGAGTCATCCCAACCGGCGAGCAGTTCTTC
v_gene: TRBV14; j_gene: TRBJ2-7; abundance: NA; d_gene: TRBD2; CDR3aa: CVRSQIEAGGPPYEQYF; CDR3nt: TGTGTCAGAAGCCAAATCGAAGCGGGAGGCCCGCCCTACGAGCAGTACTTC
v_gene: TRBV29-1; j_gene: TRBJ2-7; abundance: many; d_gene: NA; CDR3aa: CSASKTASSYEQYF; CDR3nt: TGCAGCGCCTCAAAAACGGCCTCCTCCTACGAGCAGTACTTC
v_gene: TRBV12-3/TRBV12-4; j_gene: TRBJ1-2; abundance: NA; d_gene: NA; CDR3aa: CAIIPVGDGYTF; CDR3nt: TGTGCCATCATCCCTGTCGGAGATGGCTACACCTTC
v_gene: TRBV12-3/TRBV12-4; j_gene: TRBJ1-3; abundance: once; d_gene: NA; CDR3aa: CASRHESGNTIYF; CDR3nt: TGTGCCAGCAGACATGAATCTGGAAACACCATATATTTT
v_gene: TRBV6-6; j_gene: TRBJ2-7; abundance: NA; d_gene: NA; CDR3aa: CASSRKGGEQYF; CDR3nt: TGTGCAAGCAGTCGCAAGGGGGGCGAGCAGTACTTC
v_gene: TRBV20-1; j_gene: TRBJ2-5; abundance: NA; d_gene: NA; CDR3aa: CSGTPGETQYF; CDR3nt: TGCAGCGGGACCCCGGGGGAGACTCAGTACTTC
v_gene: TRBV4-1; j_gene: TRBJ2-5; abundance: NA; d_gene: TRBD2; CDR3aa: CASSQSPAVLAESEAQYF; CDR3nt: TGCGCCAGCAGCCAATCTCCAGCGGTGCTAGCGGAATCGGAGGCCCAGTACTTC
v_gene: TRBV6-2/TRBV6-3; j_gene: TRBJ2-1; abundance: NA; d_gene: NA; CDR3aa: CGNSYNGGGLNEQFF; CDR3nt: TGTGGCAACAGTTACAACGGGGGTGGTTTGAATGAGCAGTTCTTC
v_gene: TRBV29-1; j_gene: TRBJ1-1; abundance: NA; d_gene: NA; CDR3aa: CSVEWYFEAFF; CDR3nt: TGCAGCGTTGAATGGTACTTTGAAGCTTTCTTT
v_gene: TRBV24-1; j_gene: TRBJ2-1; abundance: many; d_gene: NA; CDR3aa: CATSDPSGDTYNEQFF; CDR3nt: TGTGCCACCAGTGATCCGAGCGGAGATACCTACAATGAGCAGTTCTTC
v_gene: TRBV12-5; j_gene: TRBJ1-2; abundance: many; d_gene: NA; CDR3aa: CASGSPSSYGYTF; CDR3nt: TGTGCTAGTGGTTCGCCCTCTAGCTATGGCTACACCTTC
v_gene: TRBV7-9; j_gene: TRBJ1-3; abundance: few; d_gene: NA; CDR3aa: CASSSDSSGNTIYF; CDR3nt: TGTGCCAGCAGCTCGGACAGCTCTGGAAACACCATATATTTT
v_gene: TRBV11-1; j_gene: TRBJ2-1; abundance: once; d_gene: TRBD2; CDR3aa: CASSLNSGSDSEQFF; CDR3nt: TGTGCCAGCAGCTTAAATAGCGGGAGTGACAGTGAGCAATTCTTC
v_gene: TRBV5-1; j_gene: TRBJ2-6; abundance: many; d_gene: NA; CDR3aa: CASSFNSGANVLTF; CDR3nt: TGCGCCAGCAGCTTCAACTCTGGGGCCAACGTCCTGACTTTC
v_gene: TRBV12-3/TRBV12-4; j_gene: TRBJ2-7; abundance: medium-sized; d_gene: TRBD2; CDR3aa: CASSLTSGTVYEQYF; CDR3nt: TGTGCCAGCAGCTTGACTAGCGGGACGGTCTACGAGCAGTACTTC
v_gene: TRBV6-1; j_gene: TRBJ2-7; abundance: NA; d_gene: NA; CDR3aa: CTSSAIRRLDEQYF; CDR3nt: TGTACCAGCAGTGCAATTAGACGGCTCGACGAGCAGTACTTC
v_gene: TRBV11-2; j_gene: TRBJ1-2; abundance: NA; d_gene: NA; CDR3aa: CARSFSDWIYGYTF; CDR3nt: TGTGCCAGAAGCTTCTCGGACTGGATCTATGGCTACACCTTC
v_gene: TRBV4-1; j_gene: TRBJ1-3; abundance: NA; d_gene: NA; CDR3aa: CASGQDPRTSSGNTIYF; CDR3nt: TGCGCCAGTGGCCAAGATCCAAGGACATCTTCTGGAAACACCATATATTTT
v_gene: TRBV7-8; j_gene: TRBJ1-1; abundance: many; d_gene: NA; CDR3aa: CASSSSAGEAFF; CDR3nt: TGTGCCAGCAGCTCCAGCGCGGGGGAGGCTTTCTTT
v_gene: TRBV9; j_gene: TRBJ2-1; abundance: few; d_gene: TRBD1; CDR3aa: CASSVRGSDNEQFF; CDR3nt: TGTGCCAGCAGCGTCAGGGGGAGTGACAATGAGCAGTTCTTC
v_gene: TRBV10-3; j_gene: TRBJ2-1; abundance: once; d_gene: TRBD2; CDR3aa: CAISSSGNSYNKQLF; CDR3nt: TGTGCCATCAGCAGTAGCGGGAACTCCTACAATAAGCAGCTCTTC
v_gene: TRBV28; j_gene: TRBJ2-5; abundance: many; d_gene: NA; CDR3aa: CASSLSPQETQYF; CDR3nt: TGTGCCAGCAGTTTATCACCACAAGAGACCCAGTACTTC
v_gene: TRBV11-2; j_gene: TRBJ2-3; abundance: NA; d_gene: NA; CDR3aa: CASSLSTDMQYF; CDR3nt: TGTGCCAGCAGCCTTAGCACAGATATGCAGTATTTT
v_gene: TRBV12-3/TRBV12-4; j_gene: TRBJ1-5; abundance: many; d_gene: NA; CDR3aa: CASSFTRNQPQHF; CDR3nt: TGTGCCAGCAGTTTTACGAGGAATCAGCCCCAGCATTTT
v_gene: TRBV6-5; j_gene: TRBJ2-7; abundance: NA; d_gene: NA; CDR3aa: CTSSYSGHQGHEQYF; CDR3nt: TGTACCAGCAGTTACTCCGGCCACCAGGGCCACGAGCAGTACTTC
v_gene: TRBV11-1; j_gene: TRBJ2-1; abundance: NA; d_gene: TRBD2; CDR3aa: CVSSLALAGLYNEPLF; CDR3nt: TGTGTCAGCAGCTTAGCCCTAGCGGGCCTGTACAATGAGCCGCTCTTC
v_gene: TRBV10-3; j_gene: TRBJ2-7; abundance: NA; d_gene: TRBD2; CDR3aa: CVISEGTSRFYEQYF; CDR3nt: TGTGTCATCAGTGAGGGGACTAGCCGTTTCTACGAGCAGTACTTC
v_gene: TRBV5-1; j_gene: TRBJ1-1; abundance: NA; d_gene: NA; CDR3aa: CAGSTRDGAFMNIEAFF; CDR3nt: TGCGCCGGCAGCACCCGGGACGGCGCTTTCATGAACATCGAAGCTTTCTTT
v_gene: TRBV20-1; j_gene: TRBJ1-1; abundance: many; d_gene: NA; CDR3aa: CSARGAFEAFF; CDR3nt: TGCAGTGCTAGAGGGGCTTTTGAAGCTTTCTTT
v_gene: TRBV20-1; j_gene: TRBJ2-1; abundance: many; d_gene: TRBD2; CDR3aa: CSAAGTSYNEQFF; CDR3nt: TGCAGTGCTGCCGGGACTAGTTACAATGAGCAGTTCTTC
v_gene: TRBV5-6; j_gene: TRBJ2-7; abundance: NA; d_gene: NA; CDR3aa: CASSFGDRSPYEQYF; CDR3nt: TGTGCCAGCAGCTTCGGAGACAGGTCTCCCTACGAGCAGTACTTC
v_gene: TRBV12-3/TRBV12-4; j_gene: TRBJ2-1; abundance: NA; d_gene: NA; CDR3aa: CASNSRDDEQFF; CDR3nt: TGTGCCAGCAATTCTCGGGACGATGAGCAGTTCTTC
v_gene: TRBV6-1; j_gene: TRBJ1-5; abundance: NA; d_gene: NA; CDR3aa: CANSERGRNSNQPHHF; CDR3nt: TGTGCCAACAGTGAACGTGGTAGAAATAGCAATCAGCCCCATCATTTT
v_gene: TRBV20-1; j_gene: TRBJ2-3; abundance: NA; d_gene: TRBD2; CDR3aa: CSARGTGLAGVAVLDTQYF; CDR3nt: TGCAGTGCTAGAGGGACGGGACTAGCGGGAGTCGCTGTGCTAGATACGCAGTATTTT
v_gene: TRBV5-5; j_gene: TRBJ2-6; abundance: NA; d_gene: NA; CDR3aa: CASSTGISGADVLTF; CDR3nt: TGTGCCAGCAGCACCGGTATCTCTGGGGCCGACGTCCTGACTTTC
v_gene: TRBV6-5; j_gene: TRBJ2-3; abundance: NA; d_gene: NA; CDR3aa: CVSRYSFMNTDTQYF; CDR3nt: TGTGTCAGCAGGTACTCGTTTATGAACACAGATACACAGTATTTT
v_gene: TRBV6-6; j_gene: TRBJ1-3; abundance: NA; d_gene: TRBD1; CDR3aa: CASSPRQGRSGNTIYF; CDR3nt: TGTGCCAGCAGTCCCCGACAGGGTCGGTCTGGAAACACCATATATTTT
v_gene: TRBV5-1; j_gene: TRBJ2-1; abundance: NA; d_gene: NA; CDR3aa: CASSLDRDYNEQSF; CDR3nt: TGCGCCAGCAGCTTGGATCGTGATTACAATGAGCAGTCCTTC
v_gene: TRBV29-1; j_gene: TRBJ1-2; abundance: NA; d_gene: NA; CDR3aa: CSVEDRGPKYGYTF; CDR3nt: TGCAGCGTTGAAGATCGCGGGCCCAAGTATGGCTACACCTTT
v_gene: TRBV7-9; j_gene: TRBJ2-7; abundance: many; d_gene: NA; CDR3aa: CASSFWSASGFSYEQYF; CDR3nt: TGTGCCAGCAGCTTCTGGTCTGCTTCAGGGTTTTCCTACGAGCAGTACTTC